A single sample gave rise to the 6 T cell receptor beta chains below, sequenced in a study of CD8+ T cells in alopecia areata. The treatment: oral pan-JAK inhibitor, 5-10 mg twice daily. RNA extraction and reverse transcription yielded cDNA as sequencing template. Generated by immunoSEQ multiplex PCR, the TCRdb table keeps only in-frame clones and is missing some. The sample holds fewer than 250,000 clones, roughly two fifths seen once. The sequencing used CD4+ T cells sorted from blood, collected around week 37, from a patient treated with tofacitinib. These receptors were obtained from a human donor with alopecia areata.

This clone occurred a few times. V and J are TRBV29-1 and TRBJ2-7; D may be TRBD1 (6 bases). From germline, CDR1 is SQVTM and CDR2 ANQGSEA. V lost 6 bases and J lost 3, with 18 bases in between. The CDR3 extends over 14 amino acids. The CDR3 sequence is CSVATGPNFYEQYF. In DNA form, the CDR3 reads TGCAGCGTGGCAACAGGGCCCAATTTCTACGAGCAGTACTTC.

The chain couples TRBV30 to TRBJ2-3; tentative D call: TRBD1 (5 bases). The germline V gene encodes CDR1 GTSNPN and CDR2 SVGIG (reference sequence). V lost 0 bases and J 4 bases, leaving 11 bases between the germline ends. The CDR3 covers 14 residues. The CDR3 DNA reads TGTGCCTGGAGTGTAGGGCAGGGCGCAGATACGCAGTATTTT. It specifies CAWSVGQGADTQYF.

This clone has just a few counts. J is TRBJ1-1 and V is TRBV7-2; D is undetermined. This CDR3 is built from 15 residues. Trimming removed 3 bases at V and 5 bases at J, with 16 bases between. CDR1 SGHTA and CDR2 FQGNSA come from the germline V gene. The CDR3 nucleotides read TGTGCCAGCAGCTTGTTAGGCACGGGCTCGACTGAAGCTTTCTTT. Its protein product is CASSLLGTGSTEAFF.

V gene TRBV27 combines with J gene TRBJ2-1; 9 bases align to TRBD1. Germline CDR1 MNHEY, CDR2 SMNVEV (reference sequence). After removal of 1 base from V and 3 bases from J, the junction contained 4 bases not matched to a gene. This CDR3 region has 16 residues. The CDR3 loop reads CASSLYMGQGYNEQFF. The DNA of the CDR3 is TGTGCCAGCAGTTTATATATGGGACAGGGCTACAATGAGCAGTTCTTC.

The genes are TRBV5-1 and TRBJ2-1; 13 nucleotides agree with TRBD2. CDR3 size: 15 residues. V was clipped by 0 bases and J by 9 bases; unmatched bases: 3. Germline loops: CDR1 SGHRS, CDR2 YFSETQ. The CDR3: CASSLDRTSGSEQFF. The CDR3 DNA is TGCGCCAGCAGCTTGGACAGGACTAGCGGGAGTGAGCAGTTCTTC.

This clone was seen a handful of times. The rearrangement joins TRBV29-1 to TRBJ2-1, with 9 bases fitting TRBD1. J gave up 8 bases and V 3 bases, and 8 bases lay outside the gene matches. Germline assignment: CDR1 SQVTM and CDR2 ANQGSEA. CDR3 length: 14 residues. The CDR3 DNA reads TGCAGCGTTGACCGACAGGGGGGATCGGATGAGCAGTTCTTC. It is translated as CSVDRQGGSDEQFF.